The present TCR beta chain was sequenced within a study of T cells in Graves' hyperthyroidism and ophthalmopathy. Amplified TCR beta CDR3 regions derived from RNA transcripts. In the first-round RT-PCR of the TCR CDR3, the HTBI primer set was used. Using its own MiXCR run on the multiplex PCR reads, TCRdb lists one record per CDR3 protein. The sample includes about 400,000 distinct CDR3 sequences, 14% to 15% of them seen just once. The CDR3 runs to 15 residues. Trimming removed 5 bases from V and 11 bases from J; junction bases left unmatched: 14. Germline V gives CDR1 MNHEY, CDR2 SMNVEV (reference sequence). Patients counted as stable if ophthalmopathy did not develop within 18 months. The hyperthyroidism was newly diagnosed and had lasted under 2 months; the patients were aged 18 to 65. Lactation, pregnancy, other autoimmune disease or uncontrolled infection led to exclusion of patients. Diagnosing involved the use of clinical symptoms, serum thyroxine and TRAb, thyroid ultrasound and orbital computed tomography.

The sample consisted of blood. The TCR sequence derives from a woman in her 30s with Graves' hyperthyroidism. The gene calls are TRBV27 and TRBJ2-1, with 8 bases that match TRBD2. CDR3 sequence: CASSPGGTRSEQQFF. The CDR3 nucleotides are TGTGCCAGCAGTCCGGGGGGGACTAGAAGCGAACAGCAGTTCTTC.